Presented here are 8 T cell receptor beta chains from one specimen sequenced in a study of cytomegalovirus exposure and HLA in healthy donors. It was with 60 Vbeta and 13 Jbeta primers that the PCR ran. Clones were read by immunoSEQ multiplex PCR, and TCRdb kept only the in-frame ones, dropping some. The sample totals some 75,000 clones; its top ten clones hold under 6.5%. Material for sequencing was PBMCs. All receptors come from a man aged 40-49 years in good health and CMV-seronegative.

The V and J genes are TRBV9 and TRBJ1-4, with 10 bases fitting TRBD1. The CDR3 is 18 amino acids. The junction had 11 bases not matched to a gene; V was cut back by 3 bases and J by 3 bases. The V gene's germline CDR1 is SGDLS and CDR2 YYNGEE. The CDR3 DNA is TGTGCCAGCAGCGCAACCTCGGGACAGGGGATTCCTAATGAAAAACTGTTTTTT. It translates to CASSATSGQGIPNEKLFF.

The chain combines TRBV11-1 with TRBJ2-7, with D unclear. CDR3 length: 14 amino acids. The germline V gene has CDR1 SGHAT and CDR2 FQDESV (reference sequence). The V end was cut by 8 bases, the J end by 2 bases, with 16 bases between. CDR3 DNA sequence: TGTGCCAGCTCGTGGGCTGGGCCAACCTACGAGCAGTACTTC. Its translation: CASSWAGPTYEQYF.

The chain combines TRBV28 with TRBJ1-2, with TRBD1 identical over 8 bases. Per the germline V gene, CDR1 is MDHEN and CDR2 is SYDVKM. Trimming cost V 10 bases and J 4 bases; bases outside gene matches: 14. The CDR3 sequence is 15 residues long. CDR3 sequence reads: CAIPDTGTGFYGYTF. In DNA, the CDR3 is TGTGCCATCCCAGACACCGGGACAGGCTTCTATGGCTACACCTTC.

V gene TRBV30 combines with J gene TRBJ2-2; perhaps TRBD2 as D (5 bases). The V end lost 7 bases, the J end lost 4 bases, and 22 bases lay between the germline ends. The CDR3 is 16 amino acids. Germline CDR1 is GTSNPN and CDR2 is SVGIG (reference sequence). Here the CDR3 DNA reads TGTGCCTACTCGGAGCTCGAATCGGGATTCACCGGGGAGCTGTTTTTT. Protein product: CAYSELESGFTGELFF.

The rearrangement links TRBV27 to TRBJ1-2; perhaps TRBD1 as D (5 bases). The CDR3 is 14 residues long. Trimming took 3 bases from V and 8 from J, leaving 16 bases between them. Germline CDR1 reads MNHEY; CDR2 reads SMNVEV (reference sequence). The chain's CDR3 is CASSFGADYFGYTF. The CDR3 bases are TGTGCCAGCAGTTTTGGGGCGGACTACTTCGGCTACACCTTC.

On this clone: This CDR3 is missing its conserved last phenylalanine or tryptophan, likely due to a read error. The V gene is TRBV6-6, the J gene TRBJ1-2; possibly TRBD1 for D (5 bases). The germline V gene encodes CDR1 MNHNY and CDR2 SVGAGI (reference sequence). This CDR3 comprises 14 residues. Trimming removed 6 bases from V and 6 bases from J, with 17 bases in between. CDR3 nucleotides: TGTGCCAGCAGCCATCAGCGACAGACGAATGGCTACACCCTC. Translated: CASSHQRQTNGYTL.

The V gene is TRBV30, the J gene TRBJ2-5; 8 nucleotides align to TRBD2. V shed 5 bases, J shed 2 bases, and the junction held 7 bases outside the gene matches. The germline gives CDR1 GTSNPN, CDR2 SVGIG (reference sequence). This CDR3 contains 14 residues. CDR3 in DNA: TGTGCCTGGGGTAGCGGGGAGGATCAAGAGACCCAGTACTTC. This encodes CAWGSGEDQETQYF.

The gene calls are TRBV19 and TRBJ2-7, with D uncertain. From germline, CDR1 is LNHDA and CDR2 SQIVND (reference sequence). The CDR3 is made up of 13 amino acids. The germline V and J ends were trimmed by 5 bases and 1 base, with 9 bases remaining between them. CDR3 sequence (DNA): TGTGCCAGTAGTTCGGAGCGTTCCTACGAGCAGTACTTC. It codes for CASSSERSYEQYF.